This TCR beta chain was sequenced for a study of blood T cell repertoires in COVID-19. Seattle's enrolled individuals joined amid active infection and were then monitored longitudinally. Original analysis: Quantification of nucleated cells was approximated via reference gene primer amplification. Some clones are missing from TCRdb's copy, which holds only in-frame ones; the method was immunoSEQ multiplex PCR. Clone size and the V and J calls come from that table; the DNA yielded D and trimming. The sample has 150,000 to 200,000 clones; roughly 77% are singletons. Germline values: CDR1 LGHDT, CDR2 YNNKEL (reference sequence). CDR3 length: 17 residues. V trimming: 0 bases; J trimming: 6 bases; junction bases outside the gene matches: 4.

The chain employs TRBV3-1 (or the pseudogene TRBV3-2) and TRBJ2-1; 14 nucleotides align to TRBD2. The TCR comes from a woman aged 40-49 years with COVID-19, enrolled during active disease. The specimen was peripheral blood. In nucleotides, the CDR3 is TGTGCCAGCAGCCAAGACCCGGGACTAGCGGGAGCCAATGAGCAGTTCTTC. It codes for CASSQDPGLAGANEQFF.